Below are 13 T cell receptor beta chains sequenced from a single sample in a study of blood T cell repertoires in COVID-19. The assay was immunoSEQ multiplex PCR, and TCRdb's table has in-frame clones only and misses some. The sample lists 350,000 or so clones, about 91% occurring once. Specimen: peripheral blood. Receptor source: a woman aged 30 to 39 with COVID-19, enrolled during active disease.

V is TRBV7-9 and J is TRBJ2-1; 8 bases fit TRBD1. The CDR3 runs to 13 residues. V shed 8 bases, J shed 1 base, and the junction held 1 base outside the gene matches. Per the germline V gene, CDR1 is SEHNR and CDR2 is FQNEAQ (reference sequence). The CDR3 coding sequence is TGTGCCAGCGACAGGGGTTCCTACAATGAGCAGTTCTTC. Its translation is CASDRGSYNEQFF.

V usage is TRBV5-6 and J usage is TRBJ1-1, with D possibly being TRBD1 (5 bases). Germline V gives CDR1 SGHDT, CDR2 YYEEEE. Trimming left V 1 base short and J 4 bases short, with 17 bases between. The CDR3 is made up of 16 amino acids. CDR3 residues: CASSLWRLRRGTEAFF. The DNA of the CDR3 is TGTGCCAGCAGCTTGTGGAGGCTACGGAGGGGCACTGAAGCTTTCTTT.

V usage is TRBV28 and J usage is TRBJ1-5; no firm D call. This CDR3 spans 12 amino acids. Trimming cost V 8 bases and J 6 bases, with 11 bases left between them. Germline CDR1 MDHEN, CDR2 SYDVKM. This chain's CDR3 is CASGLRRQPQHF. In DNA, the CDR3 is TGTGCCAGCGGCCTCAGGCGTCAGCCCCAGCATTTT.

The rearrangement joins TRBV5-4 to TRBJ2-5; TRBD2 aligns across 7 bases. V lost 7 bases, J lost 2 bases, and 11 bases stayed unmatched. CDR1 is SGHNT, CDR2 YYREEE, per germline (reference sequence). This CDR3 is built from 15 residues. DNA of the CDR3: TGTGCCAGCCACGCGAAGTCTAGCGGTCAAGAGACCCAGTACTTC. Its protein is CASHAKSSGQETQYF.

On this clone itself: Other DNA sequences in this sample translate to the same CDR3. The CDR3 loop reads CASSRQVYGYTF. CDR3 DNA: TGTGCCAGCAGCCGACAGGTCTATGGCTACACCTTC. The chain employs TRBV6-5 and TRBJ1-2, with D perhaps matching TRBD1 (6 bases). The V gene lost 6 bases and the J gene lost 4 bases, with 9 bases spanning the gap. The CDR3 spans 12 residues. Looked up from germline, CDR1 is MNHEY and CDR2 is SVGAGI.

This clone has only one observation. Here the CDR3 reads CASSLDRGISLYNSPLHF. CDR3 coding DNA: TGTGCCAGCAGCTTGGACAGGGGGATTTCTTTGTATAATTCACCCCTCCACTTT. The chain is built from TRBV5-6 and TRBJ1-6; TRBD1 aligns across 8 bases. The V and J ends lost 0 bases and 4 bases, in that order; junction bases with no gene match: 9. Germline-derived CDR1 and CDR2 are SGHDT and YYEEEE. The CDR3 contains 18 residues.

The CDR3 DNA reads as TGTGCCAGCAGCCAAACACCTAATCAGCCCCAGCATTTT. Its protein is CASSQTPNQPQHF. The chain joins TRBV4-2 to TRBJ1-5; no clear D. The germline CDR1 and CDR2 sequences are LGHNA and YNFKEQ. Trimming left V 2 bases short and J 4 bases short, with 6 bases between. The CDR3 runs 13 residues.

The chain uses TRBV3-1 (or the pseudogene TRBV3-2) and TRBJ1-2; 7 nucleotides match TRBD1. The CDR3 contains 16 residues. The germline V gene encodes CDR1 LGHDT and CDR2 YNNKEL (reference sequence). V was clipped by 0 bases and J by 8 bases; unmatched bases: 12. CDR3 in amino acids: CASSQDFTGAATGYTF. In DNA form, the CDR3 reads TGTGCCAGCAGCCAAGATTTCACAGGGGCCGCGACCGGCTACACCTTC.

This chain joins TRBV6-6 and TRBJ1-6, with D perhaps TRBD1 (6 bases). Trimming pared 2 bases from V and 8 bases from J, leaving 13 bases between. From germline, CDR1 is MNHNY and CDR2 SVGAGI (reference sequence). This CDR3 contains 15 residues. The CDR3 loop reads CASSYRGGDHSPLHF. CDR3 coding DNA: TGTGCCAGCAGTTACAGGGGGGGCGATCATTCACCCCTCCACTTT.

The chain is built from TRBV4-1 and TRBJ1-5, with D unclear. The CDR3 is 15 residues long. CDR1 and CDR2 from the germline V gene are MGHRA and YSYEKL. V was shortened by 0 bases and J by 3 bases, with 9 bases between the two germline ends. In DNA form, the CDR3 reads TGCGCCAGCAGCCAAGATTTCGTCCCCAATCAGCCCCAGCATTTT. This sequence encodes CASSQDFVPNQPQHF.

The chain combines TRBV28 with TRBJ2-5; D perhaps matches TRBD1 (5 bases). CDR1 MDHEN and CDR2 SYDVKM come from the germline V gene. The CDR3 contains 14 residues. V lost 6 bases to trimming and J lost 5 bases, with 16 bases between them. CDR3 residues: CASRPLGVTETQYF. As DNA, the CDR3 is TGTGCCAGCAGGCCCCTAGGGGTAACGGAGACCCAGTACTTC.

The chain combines TRBV7-9 with TRBJ1-2; no firm D call. The CDR3 consists of 14 residues. Looked up from germline, CDR1 is SEHNR and CDR2 is FQNEAQ (reference sequence). V was pared by 1 base and J by 3 bases, with 9 bases between. The CDR3: CASSLVHPDYGYTF. The CDR3 coding sequence is TGTGCCAGCAGCTTAGTACATCCCGACTATGGCTACACCTTC. Filled out from reference TRBV7-9 and TRBJ1-2, the complete variable domain reads DTGVSQNPRHKITKRGQNVTFRCDPISEHNRLYWYRQTLGQGPEFLTYFQNEAQLEKSRLLSDRFSAERPKGSFSTLEIQRTEQGDSAMYLCASSLVHPDYGYTFGSGTRLTVV.

The chain carries TRBV19 and TRBJ1-1, with 10 bases that match TRBD1. V dropped 6 bases and J dropped 0; count of bases not matched to a gene: 7. This CDR3 comprises 16 residues. Germline V gene sequence: CDR1 LNHDA, CDR2 SQIVND (reference sequence). The CDR3 nucleotides read TGTGCCAGTAGGCCGGGGACAGGGGCCTTGAACACTGAAGCTTTCTTT. The encoded protein is CASRPGTGALNTEAFF. The complete variable domain, with remaining parts taken from reference TRBV19 and TRBJ1-1, reads DGGITQSPKYLFRKEGQNVTLSCEQNLNHDAMYWYRQDPGQGLRLIYYSQIVNDFQKGDIAEGYSVSREKKESFPLTVTSAQKNPTAFYLCASRPGTGALNTEAFFGQGTRLTVV.